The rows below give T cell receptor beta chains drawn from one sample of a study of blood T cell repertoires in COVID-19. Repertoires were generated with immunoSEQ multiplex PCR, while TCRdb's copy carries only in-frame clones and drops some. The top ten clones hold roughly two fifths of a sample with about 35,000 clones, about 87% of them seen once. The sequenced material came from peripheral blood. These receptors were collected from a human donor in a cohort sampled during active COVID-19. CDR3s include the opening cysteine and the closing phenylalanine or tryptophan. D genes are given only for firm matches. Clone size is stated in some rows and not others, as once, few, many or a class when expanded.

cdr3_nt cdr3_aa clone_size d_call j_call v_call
TGCGCCAGCAGCCAAGGGGACTATCCTACCTACGAGCAGTACTTC CASSQGDYPTYEQYF - TRBD2 TRBJ2-7 TRBV4-3
TGTGCCAGCAGCACCCCCTTCGCGGGCGAAAAACTGTTTTTT CASSTPFAGEKLFF - - TRBJ1-4 TRBV5-5
TGTGCCAGCAGCTTAGGGATAGCGGAACAAGAGACCCAGTACTTC CASSLGIAEQETQYF - - TRBJ2-5 TRBV7-8
TGTGCCAGTAGTATAACGGGGTCACGGGGCAATCAGCCCCAGCATTTT CASSITGSRGNQPQHF - - TRBJ1-5 TRBV19
TGTGCCAGCAGTGAGCCCGGGACAGGGGGTTTAGAAAGTGGCTACACCTTC CASSEPGTGGLESGYTF - TRBD1 TRBJ1-2 TRBV25-1
TGCGCCAGCAGCACGGACAGCTCCTACAATGAGCAGTTCTTC CASSTDSSYNEQFF - - TRBJ2-1 TRBV5-1
TGTGCCAGCAGTTCACCGCAGGGAGGCGAGCAGTACTTC CASSSPQGGEQYF - - TRBJ2-7 TRBV28
TGCGCCAGGCAGTTACGATGGCAGTATTTT CARQLRWQYF - - TRBJ2-3 TRBV5-1
TGTGCCAGCAGCTCCAAGACAGCTAACTATGGCTACACCTTC CASSSKTANYGYTF - - TRBJ1-2 TRBV5-4
TGTGCCACCTTACTAGGGGGGGGCTCCTACAATGAGCAGTTCTTC CATLLGGGSYNEQFF - - TRBJ2-1 TRBV5-4
TGTGCCAGTAGTCGAGCAACAGACTACGAGCAGTACTTC CASSRATDYEQYF - - TRBJ2-7 TRBV19
TGTGCCAGCTCACCGGGACAGGGGGGAGATCAGCCCCAGCATTTT CASSPGQGGDQPQHF once TRBD1 TRBJ1-5 TRBV18
TGCGCCAGCAGCTTGGGAGGGGGCGACTATGGCTACACCTTC CASSLGGGDYGYTF - TRBD1 TRBJ1-2 TRBV5-1
TGTGCCAGCAGCCAAGTGTGGGACAGGGCCTATGGCTACACCTTC CASSQVWDRAYGYTF - TRBD1 TRBJ1-2 TRBV3-1/TRBV3-2
TGTGCCATCAGTGGAAAAGGACTGATGAACACCGGGGAGCTGTTTTTT CAISGKGLMNTGELFF - - TRBJ2-2 TRBV10-3
TGCGCCAGCAGCTTAGGGGAAGGCTACAATGAGCAGTTCTTC CASSLGEGYNEQFF - - TRBJ2-1 TRBV5-1
TGTGCCAGCACCTCAGGAGGGCGCCAAGGCTACACCTTC CASTSGGRQGYTF - - TRBJ1-2 TRBV6-5
TGTGCCACCAGTGAGGGTGGCAGGGGTCGCTCTGGGGCCAACGTCCTGACTTTC CATSEGGRGRSGANVLTF - - TRBJ2-6 TRBV24-1
TGTGCCAGCAGCTTCGCAAACCGGGGAAATAATGAAAAACTGTTTTTT CASSFANRGNNEKLFF - - TRBJ1-4 TRBV7-8
TGTGCCAGCAGTTTAATAGGGGTGTGGGACTATGGCTACACCTTC CASSLIGVWDYGYTF - - TRBJ1-2 TRBV5-6
TGTGCCAGCAGCCCCCACCACAGGGCCACAACTACAGGGGCTTTCTTT CASSPHHRATTTGAFF - - TRBJ1-1 TRBV3-1/TRBV3-2
TGTGCCATCAGTGAGCGAGCAGGGGGCTACGAGCAGTACTTC CAISERAGGYEQYF - TRBD1 TRBJ2-7 TRBV10-3
TGTGCCAGCAGTTACTCGAAGGCCGGGGATGGCTACACCTTC CASSYSKAGDGYTF - - TRBJ1-2 TRBV6-5
TGTGCCAGCAGTCACCACCAGGACAGATATGGCTACACCTTC CASSHHQDRYGYTF - - TRBJ1-2 TRBV11-2
TGTGCCAGCAGTTTGGGGCAGAGCACAGATACGCAGTATTTT CASSLGQSTDTQYF - - TRBJ2-3 TRBV28
TGCGCCAGCAGCGCCCCGGGGACTGCTGGCTACACCTTC CASSAPGTAGYTF - - TRBJ1-2 TRBV5-1
TGTGCCAGTAGTATTGGTACTAGCACAGATACGCAGTATTTT CASSIGTSTDTQYF - - TRBJ2-3 TRBV19
TGTGCCAGCAGGAAGGTACGGGAGCTTGTCAGCAATCAGCCCCAGCATTTT CASRKVRELVSNQPQHF - - TRBJ1-5 TRBV28
TGTGCCAGCAGTCTCGGGCCAGCGGGGCTCAGCTCCTACGAGCAGTACTTC CASSLGPAGLSSYEQYF - TRBD2 TRBJ2-7 TRBV7-2
TGTGCCAGCAGTTACGGGCGGGGGGACACAGATACGCAGTATTTT CASSYGRGDTDTQYF - TRBD2 TRBJ2-3 TRBV6-2/TRBV6-3
TGTGCCAGCAGAATTTTAAATCAGCCCCAGCATTTT CASRILNQPQHF - - TRBJ1-5 TRBV12-3/TRBV12-4